The 9 T cell receptor beta chains given below trace back to one sample, sequenced in a study of neoadjuvant nivolumab and ipilimumab in lung cancer (dated by TCRdb to about 2020). Libraries were prepared through the immunoSEQ multiplex PCR assay. The immuneACCESS repertoire file appears here via TCRdb, limited to in-frame rearrangements. These files lack a portion of the clones; in checked studies, under half of the deficit traces to unresolved V genes, and the cause of the others is not known. For this sample there are roughly 2,000 clones; over 75% appear just once. Approximately 2% of the sample comes from the top ten. Per the publication, the time point label means: at surgical resection after neoadjuvant nivolumab +/- ipilimumab. This specimen was adjacent normal lung tissue, taken after neoadjuvant nivolumab, alone or with ipilimumab, at or shortly before surgery. All receptors derive from an adult with non-small cell lung cancer.

A single count supports this clone. The chain joins TRBV7-3 to TRBJ2-1, with 10 nucleotides matching TRBD1. The ends lost 5 bases at V and 2 bases at J; junction bases unmatched: 6. This CDR3 has 16 amino acids. The V gene's germline CDR1 is SGHTA and CDR2 FQGTGA. In nucleotides, the CDR3 is TGTGCCAGCAGCCCCACGGACAGGGGGGCCTACAATGAGCAGTTCTTC. The encoded protein is CASSPTDRGAYNEQFF.

This clone was counted once. V usage is TRBV5-8 and J usage is TRBJ2-1; no definite D call. The CDR3 extends over 17 amino acids. V lost 5 bases, J lost 0 bases, and 18 bases lay in between. CDR1 is SGHTS, CDR2 YDEGEE, per germline. The CDR3 DNA is TGTGCCAGCAGGTTTTATACGGGTCTCCACTCCTACAATGAGCAGTTCTTC. Translating it yields CASRFYTGLHSYNEQFF.

This chain uses TRBV6-5 with TRBJ2-5; 8 positions agree with TRBD1. The CDR3 has 15 amino acids. The V and J ends lost 0 bases and 5 bases, in that order; junction bases with no gene match: 5. In germline, CDR1 is MNHEY, CDR2 SVGAGI. The CDR3 coding sequence is TGTGCCAGCAGTTACTCGCTGACAGGGGTGGAGACCCAGTACTTC. It encodes CASSYSLTGVETQYF.

This chain uses TRBV6-1 with TRBJ1-1; D may be TRBD1 (6 bases). The germline V and J ends were trimmed by 2 bases and 10 bases, with 17 bases remaining between them. CDR3 size: 14 residues. From germline, CDR1 is MNHNS and CDR2 SASEGT. The CDR3 is CASSERGRVVGAFF. The CDR3 DNA is TGTGCCAGCAGTGAACGGGGGCGGGTGGTAGGAGCTTTCTTT.

The rearrangement joins TRBV6-5 to TRBJ2-7; 13 bases align to TRBD2. The CDR3 has 16 amino acids. From germline, CDR1 is MNHEY and CDR2 SVGAGI. Trimming at V came to 0 bases and at J to 3 bases, leaving 2 bases not matched to a gene. CDR3 DNA sequence: TGTGCCAGCAGTTACTCGGGGACTAGCGGGAACTACGAGCAGTACTTC. Its protein product is CASSYSGTSGNYEQYF.

The chain has TRBV28 and TRBJ2-7, with 8 bases that match TRBD2. The CDR3 runs 14 residues. Germline CDR1 is MDHEN and CDR2 is SYDVKM. The V segment lost 4 bases and the J segment 0 bases; nucleotides outside the gene matches: 2. In nucleotides, the CDR3 is TGTGCCAGCAGTTCCGGGACTAGCTCCTACGAGCAGTACTTC. Translated, it gives CASSSGTSSYEQYF.

The chain has TRBV11-3 and TRBJ2-2, with TRBD1 matching over 7 bases. The germline V gene has CDR1 SGHNT and CDR2 YENEEA. The J segment lost 5 bases and the V segment lost 0 bases, leaving 6 bases of the junction unmatched. The CDR3 contains 16 residues. This CDR3 reads CASSLDRQGVTGELFF. The CDR3 DNA sequence: TGTGCCAGCAGCTTAGATCGCCAGGGGGTAACCGGGGAGCTGTTTTTT.

The chain employs TRBV7-9 and TRBJ2-7; possibly TRBD1 or TRBD2 for D (6 bases each). The V end lost 5 bases, the J end lost 3 bases, and 17 bases lay between the germline ends. CDR1 SEHNR and CDR2 FQNEAQ come from the germline V gene (reference sequence). The CDR3 length is 15 residues. The CDR3 nucleotides are TGTGCCAGCAGCCCCACGAGGGGGGACGGCTACGAGCAGTACTTC. Protein sequence: CASSPTRGDGYEQYF.

The gene calls are TRBV9 and TRBJ2-7; 7 bases are a match to TRBD1. V shed 2 bases, J shed 2 bases, and the junction held 4 bases outside the gene matches. CDR3 length: 14 amino acids. Germline CDR1 and CDR2: SGDLS and YYNGEE. The CDR3 sequence is CASSVTGNAYEQYF. The CDR3 region has the DNA TGTGCCAGCAGCGTGACAGGGAATGCCTACGAGCAGTACTTC.